The 21 T cell receptor beta chains given below trace back to one sample, sequenced in a study of blood T cells in healthy people across ages. With a J-beta primer mix and a sample-barcoded 5' primer, a second PCR ran 7 to 11 cycles. TCRdb recomputed calls from the 5' RACE reads with MiXCR, one row per CDR3 protein. This sample yields some 700,000 distinct CDR3 sequences, of which 20% to 25% are seen a single time; around a fifth belongs to the top ten. The specimen sequenced was blood. The receptors shown here come from a man between 65 and 85 years old in good health.

This rearrangement joins TRBV20-1 to TRBJ2-2; D gene uncertain. Germline V gives CDR1 DFQATT, CDR2 SNEGSKA (reference sequence). Trimming removed 6 bases from V and 1 base from J, with 9 bases in between. The CDR3 is 13 residues long. The CDR3 DNA reads as TGCAGTGCAACGGAACGGAACACCGGGGAGCTGTTTTTT. Translation gives CSATERNTGELFF.

The chain has TRBV5-1 and TRBJ2-4; D remains unclear. CDR3 length: 14 amino acids. V was pared by 4 bases and J by 5 bases, with 13 bases between. Germline-derived CDR1 and CDR2 are SGHRS and YFSETQ. The DNA for the CDR3 is TGCGCCAGCAGCCTCGATTGGGGTCAAAACATTCAGTACTTC. Translated: CASSLDWGQNIQYF.

The chain has TRBV12-3 or TRBV12-4 and TRBJ1-2, with D perhaps matching TRBD1 (5 bases). V lost 3 bases, J lost 8 bases, and 19 bases lay in between. The CDR3 runs to 15 residues. The chain's CDR3 is CASSFTGSRNHGYTF. The DNA of the CDR3 is TGTGCCAGCAGTTTTACAGGTTCAAGGAATCACGGCTACACCTTC.

This chain uses TRBV11-1 with TRBJ2-7; 9 bases map to TRBD1. TRBJ2-1 explains the end of the DNA better; the J call may be wrong. The CDR3 contains 15 residues. The V gene's germline CDR1 is SGHAT and CDR2 FQDESV (reference sequence). CDR3 coding DNA: TGTGCCAGCAGCTTGGACAGGGGAGAGGGGAATGAGCAGTTCTTC. This translates into CASSLDRGEGNEQFF.

With respect to this clonotype: Here the CDR3 omits its conserved ending phenylalanine or tryptophan, so a read error is the likely source. The chain has TRBV20-1 and TRBJ2-1, with D possibly being TRBD1 (6 bases). The assigned J gene may be wrong: the sequence end matches TRBJ2-7 better. This CDR3 is 11 amino acids long. Germline V gene lookup returns CDR1 DFQATT and CDR2 SNEGSKA (reference sequence). CDR3 sequence: CSARWGREQYL. The CDR3 DNA follows: TGCAGTGCTAGATGGGGGCGCGAGCAGTACCTC.

The DNA for the CDR3 is TGCGCCAGCAGCCAATCCTGGACTAGCGGGGGACCTAAAGAGACCCAGTACTTC. Its translation: CASSQSWTSGGPKETQYF. The chain has TRBV4-1 and TRBJ2-5, with TRBD2 identical over 13 bases. Trimming at V came to 2 bases and at J to 3 bases, leaving 9 bases not matched to a gene. CDR1 is MGHRA, CDR2 YSYEKL, per germline. The CDR3 length is 18 residues.

The chain links TRBV6-5 to TRBJ1-4; 8 bases are a match to TRBD1. Germline V gene lookup returns CDR1 MNHEY and CDR2 SVGAGI. V lost 2 bases and J lost 2; bases outside the gene matches: 7. The CDR3 contains 17 residues. Here the CDR3 reads CASSYGGTGSTNEKLFF. CDR3 sequence (DNA): TGTGCCAGCAGTTACGGGGGGACAGGCTCTACTAATGAAAAACTGTTTTTT.

This chain connects TRBV27 to TRBJ2-7, with D perhaps matching TRBD1 or TRBD2 (5 bases each). The CDR3 loop spans 15 amino acids. CDR1 and CDR2 from the germline V gene are MNHEY and SMNVEV (reference sequence). The V gene lost 5 bases and the J gene lost 0 bases, with 14 bases spanning the gap. CDR3 coding DNA: TGTGCCAGCAGTCGCCGGGACGGCAGCTCCTACGAGCAGTACTTC. Encoded protein: CASSRRDGSSYEQYF.

This chain links TRBV7-2 with TRBJ2-2; D is unclear. Per germline, CDR1 SGHTA and CDR2 FQGNSA. This CDR3 is 14 amino acids long. Between the trimmed V and J ends, which lost 1 base and 8 bases, there was a span of 11 bases. DNA of the CDR3: TGTGCCAGCAGCTTAGTACACGGGCCGGGGGAGCTGTTTTTT. It yields the protein CASSLVHGPGELFF.

The gene calls are TRBV7-9 and TRBJ1-2, with D maybe TRBD1 (5 bases). With 5 bases removed from V and 7 bases from J, the gap between germline ends came to 14 bases. The germline V gene has CDR1 SEHNR and CDR2 FQNEAQ (reference sequence). The CDR3 runs 13 residues. The CDR3 nucleotides read TGTGCCAGCAGCCCAGAAGGGGTATCTGGCTACACCTTC. Protein sequence: CASSPEGVSGYTF.

The CDR3, as DNA: TGCAGCGTCACAGGGCAATTACCTAACTATGGCTACACCTTC. Translation: CSVTGQLPNYGYTF. The rearrangement uses TRBV29-1 and TRBJ1-2; weak D call: TRBD1 (6 bases). The V end was cut by 6 bases, the J end by 0 bases, with 14 bases between. CDR3 length: 14 amino acids. Germline V CDR1 and CDR2: SQVTM, ANQGSEA.

This clonotype appeared a few times. V gene TRBV15 combines with J gene TRBJ1-4; TRBD1 might be the D (5 bases). This CDR3 has 15 residues. Looked up from germline, CDR1 is LNHNV and CDR2 is YYDKDF (reference sequence). Trimming pared 0 bases from V and 6 bases from J, leaving 11 bases between. CDR3 in DNA: TGTGCCACCAGCAGAGATGGGGGGAACGATGAAAAACTGTTTTTT. It translates to CATSRDGGNDEKLFF.

This clonotype was recorded a few times. The chain couples TRBV20-1 to TRBJ1-1, with 7 bases fitting TRBD1. This CDR3 has 14 residues. Germline CDR1 reads DFQATT; CDR2 reads SNEGSKA (reference sequence). Trimming at V came to 3 bases and at J to 5 bases, leaving 9 bases not matched to a gene. In nucleotides, the CDR3 is TGCAGTGCTAGGGGTTCACAGGGGATGACTGAAGCTTTCTTT. This encodes CSARGSQGMTEAFF.

This clonotype was recorded a few times. Likely a read error: the CDR3 ends without its conserved phenylalanine or tryptophan. CDR3 sequence (DNA): TGCAGTGCTAGAGGCGGGACTCTGGAAGCTTTCTCT. Its protein product is CSARGGTLEAFS. The V call is TRBV20-1, the J call TRBJ1-1; possible D gene TRBD1, 5 bases. Per the germline V gene, CDR1 is DFQATT and CDR2 is SNEGSKA (reference sequence). This CDR3 is built from 12 residues. V lost 1 base to trimming and J lost 8 bases, with 11 bases between them.

This clonotype was counted a few times. The chain employs TRBV7-8 and TRBJ2-3, with 9 positions matching TRBD2. The CDR3 loop spans 14 amino acids. Looked up from germline, CDR1 is SGHVS and CDR2 is FQNEAQ. Trimming removed 7 bases from V and 2 bases from J; junction bases left unmatched: 4. The CDR3 DNA reads TGTGCCAGCAACCTAGCGGGGCTCACAGATACGCAGTATTTT. The encoded protein is CASNLAGLTDTQYF.

CDR3 protein: CASSSDTGGYTF. CDR3 in DNA: TGTGCCAGCAGTTCCGACACTGGAGGCTACACCTTC. The chain recombines TRBV6-6 with TRBJ1-2; D gene ambiguous. Germline values: CDR1 MNHNY, CDR2 SVGAGI (reference sequence). The CDR3 length is 12 residues. V lost 4 bases, J lost 8 bases, and 11 bases lay in between.

The chain joins TRBV10-3 to TRBJ1-5; 10 bases agree with TRBD1. After removal of 5 bases from V and 5 bases from J, the junction contained 3 bases not matched to a gene. The CDR3 totals 14 residues. In germline, CDR1 is ENHRY, CDR2 SYGVKD. The CDR3: CAISSTGGDQPQHF. Here the CDR3 DNA reads TGTGCCATCAGTTCGACAGGGGGCGATCAGCCCCAGCATTTT.

V is TRBV10-3 and J is TRBJ2-4; D uncertain. The CDR3 totals 15 residues. Trimming took off 2 bases at V and 0 bases at J, with 8 bases between the two ends. CDR1 is ENHRY, CDR2 SYGVKD, per germline. Written as DNA, the CDR3 is TGTGCCATCAGTGAGCCCGCAATAGCCAAAAACATTCAGTACTTC. This translates into CAISEPAIAKNIQYF.

This clonotype was detected only a few times. This CDR3 is CSARGLAGVDTQYF. CDR3 bases: TGCAGTGCCAGGGGACTAGCGGGAGTAGATACGCAGTATTTT. The chain has TRBV20-1 and TRBJ2-3; 14 nucleotides agree with TRBD2. The J segment lost 5 bases and the V segment lost 6 bases, leaving 4 bases of the junction unmatched. CDR1 and CDR2 from the germline V gene are DFQATT and SNEGSKA (reference sequence). The CDR3 extends over 14 amino acids.

The chain has TRBV28 and TRBJ1-1; D not certain. The CDR3 has 13 residues. Germline V gene sequence: CDR1 MDHEN, CDR2 SYDVKM. Trimming pared 3 bases from V and 7 bases from J, leaving 12 bases between. CDR3 region: CASSFIGRGEAFF. The DNA for the CDR3 is TGTGCCAGCAGTTTCATAGGACGCGGTGAAGCTTTCTTT.

This clonotype occurred a few times. The CDR3 is CASHLRWEYDEQFF. CDR3 DNA sequence: TGTGCCAGCCATCTGCGATGGGAGTACGATGAGCAGTTCTTC. The rearrangement links TRBV7-2 to TRBJ2-1; possible D gene TRBD2, 5 bases. The length of the CDR3 is 14 residues. CDR1 is SGHTA, CDR2 FQGNSA, per germline. The V and J ends lost 8 bases and 8 bases respectively, with 19 bases between them.